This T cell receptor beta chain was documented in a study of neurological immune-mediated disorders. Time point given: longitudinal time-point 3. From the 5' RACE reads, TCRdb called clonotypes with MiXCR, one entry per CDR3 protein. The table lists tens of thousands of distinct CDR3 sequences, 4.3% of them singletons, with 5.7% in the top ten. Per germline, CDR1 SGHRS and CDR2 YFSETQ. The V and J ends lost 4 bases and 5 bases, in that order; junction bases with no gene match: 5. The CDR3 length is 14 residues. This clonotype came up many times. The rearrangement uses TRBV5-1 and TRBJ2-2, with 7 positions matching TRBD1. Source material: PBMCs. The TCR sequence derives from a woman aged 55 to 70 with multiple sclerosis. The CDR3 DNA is TGCGCCAGCAGCGCCGGGACAGAGACCGGGGAGCTGTTTTTT. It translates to CASSAGTETGELFF.